This entry lists 16 T cell receptor beta chains sequenced from one sample in a study of T cells in Graves' hyperthyroidism and ophthalmopathy. What was amplified from RNA transcripts were TCR beta CDR3 regions. When the TCR CDR3 underwent first-round RT-PCR, the HTBI primer set was used. One entry per CDR3 protein, called by TCRdb with MiXCR from the multiplex PCR reads. Of tens of thousands of distinct CDR3 sequences listed, around 40% are singletons. Sequencing input: blood. These receptors originate from a woman in her thirties with Graves' hyperthyroidism.

The chain joins TRBV7-9 to TRBJ2-7; 12 bases match TRBD2. Germline CDR1 is SEHNR and CDR2 is FQNEAQ (reference sequence). CDR3 length equals 16 residues. V dropped 5 bases and J dropped 5; count of bases not matched to a gene: 10. The CDR3 DNA follows: TGTGCCAGCAGCCCTACATCTAGCGGGAGGGCCAACGAGCAGTACTTC. Protein product: CASSPTSSGRANEQYF.

The chain is built from TRBV11-2 and TRBJ2-7; tentatively, D is TRBD2 (6 bases). The CDR3 has 16 residues. The germline V and J ends were trimmed by 1 base and 3 bases, with 16 bases remaining between them. In germline, CDR1 is SGHAT, CDR2 FQNNGV. The CDR3 region has the DNA TGTGCCAGCAGCTTAGGGAGGGAGGTTGGTTACTACGAGCAGTACTTC. This gives the protein CASSLGREVGYYEQYF. Supplemented by reference TRBV11-2 and TRBJ2-7, the full variable domain reads EAGVAQSPRYKIIEKRQSVAFWCNPISGHATLYWYQQILGQGPKLLIQFQNNGVVDDSQLPKDRFSAERLKGVDSTLKIQPAKLEDSAVYLCASSLGREVGYYEQYFGPGTRLTVT.

The table lists this clonotype with many counts. This chain joins TRBV7-3 and TRBJ2-1, with 7 bases lining up with TRBD2. The CDR3 runs to 16 residues. Germline values: CDR1 SGHTA, CDR2 FQGTGA. V lost 3 bases and J lost 4; bases outside the gene matches: 9. The chain's CDR3 is CASSFVGGGSYNEQFF. For the CDR3, the DNA is TGTGCCAGCAGCTTTGTCGGGGGAGGGTCATACAATGAGCAGTTCTTC.

About this clonotype: As the CDR3 is not closed by the conserved phenylalanine or tryptophan, this likely results from a read error. This chain joins TRBV30 and TRBJ1-1; D gene ambiguous. The CDR3 covers 11 residues. CDR1 and CDR2 (germline): GTSNPN, SVGIG (reference sequence). The CDR3 region is CAWSASTEAFC. The CDR3 coding sequence is TGTGCCTGGAGTGCGTCGACTGAGGCTTTCTGT.

This clonotype has at least ten counts. The genes are TRBV7-8 and TRBJ2-7, with 7 bases aligning to TRBD2. The CDR3 sequence is 16 residues long. CDR1 and CDR2 (germline): SGHVS, FQNEAQ. The ends lost 5 bases at V and 3 bases at J; junction bases unmatched: 13. CDR3 residues: CASSTRREPAFYEQYF. CDR3 sequence (DNA): TGTGCCAGCAGCACCCGGCGGGAGCCCGCCTTCTACGAGCAGTACTTC.

This rearrangement joins TRBV2 to TRBJ2-7; D is possibly TRBD1 (6 bases). The CDR3 has 14 residues. V shed 3 bases and J shed 2 bases, with 11 bases lying between them. Germline V gene lookup returns CDR1 SNHLY and CDR2 FYNNEI. CDR3 nucleotides: TGTGCCAGCAGTGATCACAGGGCACCCTACGAGCAGTACTTC. Its translation is CASSDHRAPYEQYF.

The chain is built from TRBV20-1 and TRBJ1-5; tentatively, D is TRBD1 (6 bases). The CDR3 length is 14 residues. Trimming shortened V by 5 bases and J by 4 bases, and 15 bases separated the two germline ends. Per the germline V gene, CDR1 is DFQATT and CDR2 is SNEGSKA (reference sequence). DNA of the CDR3: TGCAGTGCTCCAAAGATACAGGGAAATCAGCCCCAGCATTTT. Protein: CSAPKIQGNQPQHF.

This clonotype has a count of ten or more. V usage is TRBV13 and J usage is TRBJ2-7; D possibly uses TRBD1 or TRBD2 (5 bases each). The CDR3 loop spans 14 amino acids. V lost 5 bases, J lost 8 bases, and 19 bases lay in between. CDR1 and CDR2 from the germline V gene are PRHDT and FYEKMQ (reference sequence). The CDR3 coding sequence is TGTGCCAGCAGCCCGGGGACGGAACCCCCTCAGCAGTACTTC. Translating it yields CASSPGTEPPQQYF. The whole variable domain, remainder taken from reference TRBV13 and TRBJ2-7, is AAGVIQSPRHLIKEKRETATLKCYPIPRHDTVYWYQQGPGQDPQFLISFYEKMQSDKGSIPDRFSAQQFSDYHSELNMSSLELGDSALYFCASSPGTEPPQQYFGPGTRLTVT.

This clonotype was seen many times. This chain uses TRBV28 with TRBJ1-1; D is unresolved. With 4 bases removed from V and 8 bases from J, the gap between germline ends came to 14 bases. This CDR3 has 13 residues. Germline CDR1 MDHEN, CDR2 SYDVKM. DNA for the CDR3: TGTGCCAGCAGTTCCCCGGGCCGGGCCGAAGCTTTCTTT. It specifies CASSSPGRAEAFF. Looking up the rest from reference TRBV28 and TRBJ1-1 gives the full variable domain: DVKVTQSSRYLVKRTGEKVFLECVQDMDHENMFWYRQDPGLGLRLIYFSYDVKMKEKGDIPEGYSVSREKKERFSLILESASTNQTSMYLCASSSPGRAEAFFGQGTRLTVV.

In its sample, this clonotype is medium-sized. The CDR3 region has the DNA TGCAGTGCTTCTCCGACAGGGGGTCGAAATTCACCCCTCCACTTT. Translating gives CSASPTGGRNSPLHF. The rearrangement uses TRBV20-1 and TRBJ1-6; 9 bases are shared with TRBD1. V lost 5 bases, J lost 7 bases, and 9 bases stayed unmatched. The V gene's germline CDR1 is DFQATT and CDR2 SNEGSKA (reference sequence). The CDR3 covers 15 residues.

This clonotype is medium-sized (0.01 to 0.1%). The rearrangement joins TRBV7-2 to TRBJ1-2, with a tentative D call TRBD1 (6 bases). From germline, CDR1 is SGHTA and CDR2 FQGNSA. Trimming took 2 bases from V and 2 from J, leaving 12 bases between them. The CDR3 runs 15 residues. CDR3 in amino acids: CASSLHAGGNYGYTF. The CDR3 DNA follows: TGTGCCAGCAGCTTACATGCTGGGGGCAACTATGGCTACACCTTC.

This clonotype occurred many times. The V gene is TRBV19, the J gene TRBJ1-5; 8 bases line up with TRBD1. The CDR3 contains 16 residues. V lost 11 bases to trimming and J lost 4 bases; unmatched junction nucleotides: 16. Per germline, CDR1 LNHDA and CDR2 SQIVND (reference sequence). The CDR3 sequence: CASRETGALWNQPQHF. The CDR3 region has the DNA TGTGCCTCCCGGGAGACAGGGGCCTTATGGAATCAGCCCCAGCATTTT.

The chain employs TRBV24-1 and TRBJ2-7, with 9 bases that match TRBD1. Germline assignment: CDR1 KGHDR and CDR2 SFDVKD. Trimming cost V 4 bases and J 10 bases; bases outside gene matches: 4. CDR3 length: 12 amino acids. CDR3 in amino acids: CATSEPTGGQYF. DNA for the CDR3: TGTGCCACCAGTGAACCGACAGGGGGACAGTACTTC.

This clonotype was picked up a small number of times. This sequence joins TRBV28 and TRBJ2-7; 11 bases fit TRBD2. CDR3 size: 18 residues. The germline gives CDR1 MDHEN, CDR2 SYDVKM. J was trimmed by 2 bases and V by 3 bases; bases with no gene match: 12. The CDR3, as DNA: TGTGCCAGCAGTTTGGCCCTATTGACTAGCGGGAAACCCTACGAGCAGTACTTC. It is translated as CASSLALLTSGKPYEQYF.

The chain carries TRBV5-1 and TRBJ1-2; D gene ambiguous. Trimming removed 0 bases at V and 4 bases at J, with 13 bases between. This CDR3 is built from 15 residues. Germline values: CDR1 SGHRS, CDR2 YFSETQ. The CDR3 reads CASSLGLDARYGYTF. In DNA, the CDR3 is TGCGCCAGCAGCTTGGGACTGGACGCGCGCTATGGCTACACCTTC.

By proportion, this clonotype is medium-sized. CDR3 amino acids: CASTRTATNEKLFF. The CDR3 DNA sequence: TGTGCCAGCACCCGGACAGCAACTAATGAAAAACTGTTTTTT. The chain recombines TRBV6-5 with TRBJ1-4, with D perhaps matching TRBD1 (6 bases). The V end was cut by 7 bases, the J end by 0 bases, with 9 bases between. The CDR3 spans 14 residues. The germline CDR1 and CDR2 sequences are MNHEY and SVGAGI.